Below are 24 T cell receptor beta chains sequenced from a single sample in a study of identical twins. A single record per CDR3 protein comes from TCRdb applying MiXCR to the 5' RACE reads. This sample has 1.5 million to 2 million distinct CDR3 sequences, with about 32% found just once. Sample: cord blood. These receptor sequences come from a newborn girl in good health.

The genes are TRBV4-2 and TRBJ1-4; tentative D call: TRBD1 (5 bases). Germline CDR1 is LGHNA and CDR2 is YNFKEQ. V lost 0 bases to trimming and J lost 7 bases, with 12 bases between them. The CDR3 extends over 15 amino acids. CDR3 DNA sequence: TGTGCCAGCAGCCAAGACCTGGTTGGGGGTGAAAAACTGTTTTTT. This sequence encodes CASSQDLVGGEKLFF.

J is TRBJ1-2 and V is TRBV20-1; TRBD1 might be the D (5 bases). Germline assignment: CDR1 DFQATT and CDR2 SNEGSKA (reference sequence). The CDR3 runs to 14 residues. V was clipped by 0 bases and J by 7 bases, with 15 bases between them. CDR3 DNA: TGCAGTGCTAGAGATCCGGGGTTAGGGGTTGGCTACACCTTC. As protein: CSARDPGLGVGYTF.

V is TRBV12-3 or TRBV12-4 and J is TRBJ2-1; 9 nucleotides agree with TRBD1. The CDR3 covers 14 residues. Trimming removed 3 bases from V and 6 bases from J; junction bases left unmatched: 3. The CDR3 sequence: CASSFGDRANEQFF. The CDR3 DNA sequence: TGTGCCAGCAGTTTCGGGGACAGGGCCAATGAGCAGTTCTTC.

The chain recombines TRBV5-1 with TRBJ2-1; 15 bases are shared with TRBD2. CDR1 and CDR2 (germline): SGHRS, YFSETQ. This CDR3 is built from 17 residues. Trimming removed 4 bases from V and 4 bases from J; junction bases left unmatched: 6. CDR3 nucleotide sequence: TGCGCCAGCAGCCTCGGGACTAGCGGGAGGAATTACAATGAGCAGTTCTTC. Its translation: CASSLGTSGRNYNEQFF.

Only a few counts were recorded for this clonotype. The chain joins TRBV9 to TRBJ1-1, with a possible D match to TRBD1 (5 bases). Germline CDR1 and CDR2: SGDLS and YYNGEE. There are 15 residues in the CDR3. Trimming removed 0 bases from V and 3 bases from J, with 12 bases in between. CDR3 region: CASSVARGGDTEAFF. As DNA, the CDR3 is TGTGCCAGCAGCGTAGCGCGGGGCGGGGACACTGAAGCTTTCTTT. Looking up the rest from reference TRBV9 and TRBJ1-1 gives the full variable domain: DSGVTQTPKHLITATGQRVTLRCSPRSGDLSVYWYQQSLDQGLQFLIQYYNGEERAKGNILERFSAQQFPDLHSELNLSSLELGDSALYFCASSVARGGDTEAFFGQGTRLTVV.

This clonotype was recorded a few times. The rearrangement uses TRBV7-2 and TRBJ2-3; 13 bases map to TRBD2. Germline loops: CDR1 SGHTA, CDR2 FQGNSA. CDR3 length: 17 residues. J lost 2 bases, V lost 2 bases, and 4 bases had no gene match. DNA of the CDR3: TGTGCCAGCAGCTTACGACTAGCGGGAGGTTACACAGATACGCAGTATTTT. Protein sequence: CASSLRLAGGYTDTQYF. Full variable domain (outside the CDR3, taken from reference TRBV7-2 and TRBJ2-3): GAGVSQSPSNKVTEKGKDVELRCDPISGHTALYWYRQSLGQGLEFLIYFQGNSAPDKSGLPSDRFSAERTGGSVSTLTIQRTQQEDSAVYLCASSLRLAGGYTDTQYFGPGTRLTVL.

This clonotype has more than one count but fewer than ten. The chain links TRBV12-3 or TRBV12-4 to TRBJ2-5; the match to TRBD2 covers 11 bases. The trim removed 6 bases at V and 3 bases at J, leaving 3 bases unmatched. This CDR3 comprises 14 residues. The CDR3 nucleotides read TGTGCCAGCAGGATACTAGCGGGGGAAGAGACCCAGTACTTC. This codes for CASRILAGEETQYF.

The V and J genes are TRBV6-1 and TRBJ1-2; the D is unclear. Germline assignment: CDR1 MNHNS and CDR2 SASEGT. V was trimmed by 4 bases and J by 0 bases, leaving 18 bases between them. There are 17 residues in the CDR3. The CDR3 sequence: CASSVAVWLVANYGYTF. The CDR3 DNA reads TGTGCCAGCAGTGTGGCGGTATGGCTAGTAGCTAACTATGGCTACACCTTC.

The chain combines TRBV9 with TRBJ2-3; D not certain. Germline values: CDR1 SGDLS, CDR2 YYNGEE. This CDR3 region has 18 residues. V dropped 0 bases and J dropped 0 bases, with 17 bases sitting between them. The CDR3 loop reads CASSVDGFMGSSTDTQYF. CDR3 nucleotide sequence: TGTGCCAGCAGCGTAGACGGGTTCATGGGCTCTAGCACAGATACGCAGTATTTT.

This clonotype has more than one count but fewer than ten. The chain recombines TRBV7-8 with TRBJ1-5, with 7 bases lining up with TRBD1. V gave up 1 base and J gave up 2 bases; unmatched junction bases: 5. From germline, CDR1 is SGHVS and CDR2 FQNEAQ. The CDR3 length is 16 residues. CDR3 residues: CASSLVRGRGNQPQHF. In nucleotides, the CDR3 is TGTGCCAGCAGCTTAGTTAGGGGGCGCGGCAATCAGCCCCAGCATTTT.

This chain links TRBV20-1 with TRBJ2-1; 11 bases align to TRBD1. The CDR3 consists of 15 residues. The ends lost 0 bases at V and 7 bases at J; junction bases unmatched: 5. CDR1 and CDR2 from the germline V gene are DFQATT and SNEGSKA (reference sequence). CDR3 in DNA: TGCAGTGCTAGAGATGGACAGGGGGCGAGGAATGAGCAGTTCTTC. Translation gives CSARDGQGARNEQFF.

A few counts support this clonotype. The chain carries TRBV20-1 and TRBJ2-3; 10 bases are shared with TRBD2. Germline V CDR1 and CDR2: DFQATT, SNEGSKA (reference sequence). V dropped 3 bases and J dropped 0; count of bases not matched to a gene: 9. CDR3 length: 17 residues. This chain's CDR3 is CSARNFWTSGSTDTQYF. CDR3 nucleotides: TGCAGTGCTAGGAATTTCTGGACTAGCGGTAGCACAGATACGCAGTATTTT.

This clonotype was seen a handful of times. The CDR3 sequence: CASSFRGLALSTDTQYF. CDR3 DNA: TGTGCCAGCAGTTTTCGGGGACTAGCGCTGAGCACAGATACGCAGTATTTT. The V gene is TRBV12-3 or TRBV12-4, the J gene TRBJ2-3; 10 nucleotides line up with TRBD2. The V and J ends lost 3 bases and 0 bases, in that order; junction bases with no gene match: 6. The CDR3 totals 17 residues.

Many counts were recorded for this clonotype. One end of the junction varies from germline; a read error may be responsible. The V gene is TRBV13, the J gene TRBJ2-7; 9 bases line up with TRBD2. Germline values: CDR1 PRHDT, CDR2 FYEKMQ (reference sequence). The CDR3 covers 16 residues. This CDR3 reads CASSLGVLAGNYEQYF. The CDR3 DNA follows: TGTGCCAGCAGCCTAGGGGTCCTAGCGGGGAATTACGAGCAGTACTTC.

This rearrangement joins TRBV27 to TRBJ2-1; D not certain. The CDR3 has 13 residues. Germline loops: CDR1 MNHEY, CDR2 SMNVEV (reference sequence). Trimming removed 6 bases at V and 4 bases at J, with 10 bases between. The CDR3 region is CASRALFYNEQFF. In DNA form, the CDR3 reads TGTGCCAGCAGGGCGCTATTTTACAATGAGCAGTTCTTC.

The gene calls are TRBV11-1 and TRBJ2-2, with a tentative D call TRBD1 (5 bases). V lost 4 bases and J 5 bases, leaving 14 bases between the germline ends. Germline V gene sequence: CDR1 SGHAT, CDR2 FQDESV (reference sequence). The CDR3 runs 15 residues. CDR3 coding DNA: TGTGCCAGCAGCTACCGGGTGTCAGGGACCGGGGAGCTGTTTTTT. Its translation: CASSYRVSGTGELFF.

This clonotype was seen ten or more times. The chain combines TRBV10-3 with TRBJ2-1; TRBD2 matches 14 bases. Germline CDR1 reads ENHRY; CDR2 reads SYGVKD. This CDR3 region has 16 residues. With V trimmed by 0 bases and J by 6 bases, 1 base remained unmatched. DNA for the CDR3: TGTGCCATCAGTGAGTCGGGGACTAGCGGGAGCAATGAGCAGTTCTTC. Translating gives CAISESGTSGSNEQFF.

On this clonotype: A much larger clone lies a single base off, so this may be a read error. J is TRBJ2-1 and V is TRBV20-1; 11 bases are a match to TRBD2. Per the germline V gene, CDR1 is DFQATT and CDR2 is SNEGSKA (reference sequence). This CDR3 region has 15 residues. V trimming: 4 bases; J trimming: 0 bases; junction bases outside the gene matches: 2. The CDR3 DNA sequence: TGCAGTGCTACCGGGACTAGCGGCTCCTACAATGAGCAGTTCTTC. Translated: CSATGTSGSYNEQFF.

In its sample, this clonotype was seen a few times. This chain connects TRBV28 to TRBJ2-3, with D unresolved. The CDR3 is 16 residues long. CDR1 and CDR2 from the germline V gene are MDHEN and SYDVKM. The V end was cut by 7 bases, the J end by 0 bases, with 17 bases between. CDR3 sequence: CASTPLSTISTDTQYF. For the CDR3, the DNA is TGTGCCAGCACCCCCCTGTCCACTATAAGCACAGATACGCAGTATTTT.

This clonotype was observed a single time. The chain links TRBV7-2 to TRBJ2-7; 15 positions agree with TRBD2. The CDR3 is made up of 17 amino acids. Trimming at V came to 5 bases and at J to 0 bases, leaving 5 bases not matched to a gene. Looked up from germline, CDR1 is SGHTA and CDR2 is FQGNSA. CDR3: CASSVPGLAGGSYEQYF. The CDR3 DNA reads as TGTGCCAGCAGCGTACCGGGACTAGCGGGGGGCTCCTACGAGCAGTACTTC.

The rearrangement links TRBV20-1 to TRBJ2-7; D is undetermined. CDR1 and CDR2 from the germline V gene are DFQATT and SNEGSKA (reference sequence). The germline V and J ends were trimmed by 1 base and 6 bases, with 7 bases remaining between them. The CDR3 contains 11 residues. The CDR3 sequence: CSARALVEQYF. The DNA for the CDR3 is TGCAGTGCTAGAGCTCTGGTCGAGCAGTACTTC.

The chain couples TRBV6-5 to TRBJ2-3; D remains ambiguous. The CDR3 runs 14 residues. Germline V gene lookup returns CDR1 MNHEY and CDR2 SVGAGI. The V end was cut by 3 bases, the J end by 0 bases, with 7 bases between. CDR3: CASSYRWSTDTQYF. CDR3 DNA sequence: TGTGCCAGCAGTTATAGGTGGAGCACAGATACGCAGTATTTT.

The V and J genes are TRBV19 and TRBJ1-2; a weak D match, TRBD1 (5 bases). Germline V gives CDR1 LNHDA, CDR2 SQIVND (reference sequence). The CDR3 contains 13 residues. Trimming left V 3 bases short and J 4 bases short, with 9 bases between. The CDR3 here is CASSIGAGYGYTF. CDR3 nucleotides: TGTGCCAGTAGTATCGGGGCGGGCTATGGCTACACCTTC.

This clonotype occurred a few times. V and J are TRBV4-1 and TRBJ2-1, with TRBD1 matching 7 bases. The V gene's germline CDR1 is MGHRA and CDR2 YSYEKL. The CDR3 is 14 residues long. V lost 0 bases, J lost 10 bases, and 6 bases stayed unmatched. The CDR3 is CASSQDYRGLEQFF. CDR3 DNA: TGCGCCAGCAGCCAAGACTACAGGGGTTTGGAGCAGTTCTTC.